The 24 T cell receptor beta chains below come from one sample, sequenced in a study of blood T cell repertoires in COVID-19. Assay used: immunoSEQ multiplex PCR; TCRdb lists only in-frame clones, some missing. The repertoire holds 250,000 to 300,000 clones, with about 90% as singletons. Sequencing was carried out using peripheral blood. These receptors all come from a woman aged 70-85 years with COVID-19, enrolled during active disease.

The gene calls are TRBV6-5 and TRBJ1-2; maybe TRBD1 (6 bases). V dropped 10 bases and J dropped 2 bases, with 17 bases sitting between them. CDR1 and CDR2 (germline): MNHEY, SVGAGI. The CDR3 runs 14 residues. CDR3 sequence: CATKSPGQNYGYTF. As DNA, the CDR3 is TGTGCCACCAAATCGCCGGGACAAAACTATGGCTACACCTTC.

The rearrangement uses TRBV10-3 and TRBJ2-7, with D tentatively TRBD1 (5 bases). Trimming took 6 bases from V and 3 from J, leaving 18 bases between them. Germline V gives CDR1 ENHRY, CDR2 SYGVKD. CDR3 length: 15 residues. The CDR3 is CAIRDTGIGVYEQYF. The CDR3 DNA is TGTGCCATCAGGGACACCGGAATAGGGGTCTACGAGCAGTACTTC.

This clone was recorded once. The chain carries TRBV7-2 and TRBJ2-2; D is unclear. Germline V gene lookup returns CDR1 SGHTA and CDR2 FQGNSA. This CDR3 spans 13 amino acids. Trimming took 4 bases from V and 2 from J, leaving 5 bases between them. The CDR3: CASSSHNTGELFF. CDR3 coding DNA: TGTGCCAGCAGCTCCCATAACACCGGGGAGCTGTTTTTT.

The rearrangement joins TRBV7-9 to TRBJ1-6; the D is unclear. The CDR3 runs to 14 residues. Germline V gene data show CDR1 as SEHNR and CDR2 as FQNEAQ (reference sequence). The V end lost 11 bases, the J end lost 5 bases, and 16 bases lay between the germline ends. The CDR3 reads CAGGLSRHNSPLHF. The DNA for the CDR3 is TGTGCCGGAGGGCTAAGCAGGCATAATTCACCCCTCCACTTT.

J is TRBJ1-2 and V is TRBV3-1 (or the pseudogene TRBV3-2), with unresolved D. Between the trimmed V and J ends, which lost 1 base and 5 bases, there was a span of 8 bases. From germline, CDR1 is LGHDT and CDR2 YNNKEL (reference sequence). The CDR3 has 13 amino acids. In DNA form, the CDR3 reads TGTGCCAGCAGCCAAGCCGGACTTTATGGCTACACCTTC. This sequence encodes CASSQAGLYGYTF.

The chain joins TRBV9 to TRBJ1-3; a possible D gene is TRBD1 (6 bases). Germline values: CDR1 SGDLS, CDR2 YYNGEE. Trimming removed 4 bases at V and 4 bases at J, with 9 bases between. The CDR3 has 13 residues. The DNA for the CDR3 is TGTGCCAGCAGCACAACAGGGGGAAACACCATATATTTT. As protein: CASSTTGGNTIYF.

The V call is TRBV3-1 (or the pseudogene TRBV3-2), the J call TRBJ1-3; D is possibly TRBD1 (6 bases). This CDR3 has 16 amino acids. Trimming stripped 1 base from V and 0 bases from J, with 10 bases between. Germline lookup yields CDR1 LGHDT and CDR2 YNNKEL (reference sequence). CDR3 in amino acids: CASSQAGAHSGNTIYF. The CDR3, as DNA: TGTGCCAGCAGCCAAGCAGGGGCGCACTCTGGAAACACCATATATTTT.

V is TRBV19 and J is TRBJ1-5, with D possibly being TRBD1 (6 bases). This CDR3 comprises 15 residues. V gave up 7 bases and J gave up 7 bases, with 20 bases separating them. Germline values: CDR1 LNHDA, CDR2 SQIVND (reference sequence). CDR3 amino acids: CASTSSSFRGQPQHF. In DNA, the CDR3 is TGTGCCAGTACGTCCAGCAGTTTCAGGGGACAGCCCCAGCATTTT. Full variable domain (missing parts from reference TRBV19 and TRBJ1-5): DGGITQSPKYLFRKEGQNVTLSCEQNLNHDAMYWYRQDPGQGLRLIYYSQIVNDFQKGDIAEGYSVSREKKESFPLTVTSAQKNPTAFYLCASTSSSFRGQPQHFGDGTRLSIL.

Points on this clone: Other DNA sequences of this sample code for an identical CDR3. This chain connects TRBV7-9 to TRBJ2-7; D unclear. Germline CDR1 and CDR2: SEHNR and FQNEAQ (reference sequence). The CDR3 totals 12 residues. Trimming took off 5 bases at V and 0 bases at J, with 5 bases between the two ends. This CDR3 reads CASSLSSYEQYF. In DNA form, the CDR3 reads TGTGCCAGCAGCCTTAGCTCCTACGAGCAGTACTTC.

The chain employs TRBV24-1 and TRBJ2-5; 14 nucleotides align to TRBD2. The CDR3 covers 17 residues. V lost 4 bases and J lost 5; bases outside the gene matches: 8. Germline V gene sequence: CDR1 KGHDR, CDR2 SFDVKD. The CDR3 DNA reads as TGTGCCACCAGTGACCCGACTAGCGGGAGGGTGGTGGAGACCCAGTACTTC. Residues: CATSDPTSGRVVETQYF.

This clone was detected many times. The rearrangement joins TRBV15 to TRBJ2-5; no clear D gene. The CDR3 sequence is 12 residues long. The V end lost 4 bases, the J end lost 5 bases, and 8 bases lay between the germline ends. CDR1 and CDR2 (germline): LNHNV, YYDKDF (reference sequence). CDR3 DNA: TGTGCCACCAGCAACCCCGGTGAGACCCAGTACTTC. This codes for CATSNPGETQYF.

This chain links TRBV2 with TRBJ2-7, with TRBD2 identical over 8 bases. V lost 6 bases, J lost 4 bases, and 5 bases stayed unmatched. This CDR3 region has 13 residues. Germline V gene data show CDR1 as SNHLY and CDR2 as FYNNEI. The CDR3 loop is CASRGVAGYEQYF. CDR3 nucleotides: TGTGCCAGCAGAGGGGTAGCGGGATACGAGCAGTACTTC.

V usage is TRBV18 and J usage is TRBJ2-2; 8 bases map to TRBD1. From germline, CDR1 is KGHSH and CDR2 LQKENI. Unmatched junction bases numbered 6, after V lost 3 bases and J lost 3 bases. The CDR3 runs 16 residues. DNA of the CDR3: TGTGCCAGCTCACCTCGGACAGGGCCTTACACCGGGGAGCTGTTTTTT. This gives the protein CASSPRTGPYTGELFF.

The chain uses TRBV10-3 and TRBJ1-2, with TRBD1 identical over 8 bases. Trimming at V came to 9 bases and at J to 8 bases, leaving 11 bases not matched to a gene. Germline V gene data show CDR1 as ENHRY and CDR2 as SYGVKD. The CDR3 extends over 13 amino acids. The CDR3 region has the DNA TGTGCCATTACCTCAGGGGGCGCTGGGGGCTACACCTTC. This translates into CAITSGGAGGYTF.

The V gene is TRBV6-6, the J gene TRBJ2-2; TRBD1 is a possible D gene (5 bases). The CDR3 is 14 amino acids. Germline assignment: CDR1 MNHNY and CDR2 SVGAGI (reference sequence). The V end lost 6 bases, the J end lost 0 bases, and 8 bases lay between the germline ends. The CDR3 DNA reads TGTGCCAGCAGACAGGTCTCGAACACCGGGGAGCTGTTTTTT. This translates into CASRQVSNTGELFF.

The V and J genes are TRBV30 and TRBJ1-5; tentatively, D is TRBD1 (5 bases). The germline gives CDR1 GTSNPN, CDR2 SVGIG (reference sequence). V lost 4 bases to trimming and J lost 6 bases, with 16 bases between them. The length of the CDR3 is 14 residues. CDR3 region: CAWTLGGGSQPQHF. The CDR3 coding sequence is TGTGCCTGGACCCTCGGGGGGGGGAGTCAGCCCCAGCATTTT.

This rearrangement joins TRBV9 to TRBJ2-5, with a tentative D call TRBD2 (6 bases). The germline V and J ends were trimmed by 4 bases and 2 bases, with 18 bases remaining between them. Germline CDR1 is SGDLS and CDR2 is YYNGEE. The CDR3 extends over 16 amino acids. The CDR3 spells CASSTPTSDLQETQYF. DNA of the CDR3: TGTGCCAGCAGCACCCCGACTAGTGACTTACAAGAGACCCAGTACTTC.

This chain joins TRBV9 and TRBJ2-2; TRBD1 agrees at 8 bases. The germline gives CDR1 SGDLS, CDR2 YYNGEE. The CDR3 has 15 residues. V was pared by 4 bases and J by 2 bases, with 4 bases of the junction left unmatched. CDR3 DNA: TGTGCCAGCAGCCCCGGGACAGGCAACACCGGGGAGCTGTTTTTT. As protein: CASSPGTGNTGELFF.

The V and J genes are TRBV7-2 and TRBJ1-2; D perhaps matches TRBD1 (5 bases). The CDR3 length is 14 residues. Trimming pared 5 bases from V and 0 bases from J, leaving 10 bases between. Germline CDR1 and CDR2: SGHTA and FQGNSA. The CDR3 DNA sequence: TGTGCCAGCAGCACGCGGACACCTAACTATGGCTACACCTTC. Amino acid sequence: CASSTRTPNYGYTF.

The chain has TRBV5-5 and TRBJ1-1; a weak D match, TRBD1 (5 bases). The CDR3 consists of 15 residues. Germline CDR1 SGHKS, CDR2 YYEKEE (reference sequence). Trimming removed 4 bases at V and 3 bases at J, with 16 bases between. The CDR3 reads CASSVMTVQDTEAFF. For the CDR3, the DNA is TGTGCCAGCAGCGTAATGACAGTCCAGGACACTGAAGCTTTCTTT.

This sequence joins TRBV2 and TRBJ1-6; D gene unclear. Germline V gene sequence: CDR1 SNHLY, CDR2 FYNNEI. Trimming pared 4 bases from V and 1 base from J, leaving 8 bases between. The CDR3 runs to 15 residues. The CDR3 sequence: CASSAGRSYNSPLHF. In DNA form, the CDR3 reads TGTGCCAGCAGTGCTGGTAGATCCTATAATTCACCCCTCCACTTT. The whole variable domain, remainder taken from reference TRBV2 and TRBJ1-6, is EPEVTQTPSHQVTQMGQEVILRCVPISNHLYFYWYRQILGQKVEFLVSFYNNEISEKSEIFDDQFSVERPDGSNFTLKIRSTKLEDSAMYFCASSAGRSYNSPLHFGNGTRLTVT.

The genes are TRBV4-3 and TRBJ1-5; D is unresolved. CDR3 length: 13 residues. Germline values: CDR1 LGHNA, CDR2 YSLEER. V was cut by 0 bases and J by 11 bases, with 11 bases left in between. CDR3: CASSQDLGRTQHF. The DNA for the CDR3 is TGCGCCAGCAGCCAAGATTTGGGGAGGACCCAGCATTTT.

The gene calls are TRBV4-2 and TRBJ2-2, with 10 nucleotides matching TRBD2. After removal of 1 base from V and 5 bases from J, the junction contained 7 bases not matched to a gene. Germline V gives CDR1 LGHNA, CDR2 YNFKEQ. The CDR3 is 17 amino acids. CDR3 in DNA: TGTGCCAGCAGCCAAGGAGGAACTAGCGGGATTACCGGGGAGCTGTTTTTT. Its translation is CASSQGGTSGITGELFF.

This rearrangement joins TRBV7-2 to TRBJ2-1; TRBD2 aligns across 9 bases. The ends lost 3 bases at V and 8 bases at J; junction bases unmatched: 5. Germline CDR1 is SGHTA and CDR2 is FQGNSA. CDR3 size: 14 residues. The CDR3 spells CASSLRREGYEQFF. The CDR3 DNA is TGTGCCAGCAGCTTGAGGCGGGAGGGATATGAGCAGTTCTTC.